These 29 T cell receptor beta chains share one sample of origin, sequenced in a study of T-cell memory formation after mild COVID-19. One entry per CDR3 protein results from TCRdb running MiXCR on the 5' RACE reads. The repertoire holds hundreds of thousands of distinct CDR3 sequences, with 25% to 30% as singletons. What was sequenced was PBMCs or a T cell subset sorted from them (not recorded which). All receptors come from an adult woman who had mild COVID-19 (a few samples of this study predate the infection). Cell type and time point are not known.

This rearrangement joins TRBV4-3 to TRBJ2-3; D is tentatively TRBD1 or TRBD2 (5 bases each). The CDR3 has 13 amino acids. Trimming left V 4 bases short and J 8 bases short, with 13 bases between. Germline values: CDR1 LGHNA, CDR2 YSLEER. For the CDR3, the DNA is TGCGCCAGCAGCCCCTGGTTGGGGGTTACGCAGTATTTT. Its translation: CASSPWLGVTQYF.

The chain couples TRBV7-3 to TRBJ2-1; TRBD1 or TRBD2 may be the D gene (5 bases each). V lost 5 bases, J lost 8 bases, and 22 bases lay in between. This CDR3 contains 16 residues. Germline CDR1 SGHTA, CDR2 FQGTGA. The CDR3 sequence is CASSRIGWGRDHEQFF. In DNA form, the CDR3 reads TGTGCCAGCAGCCGCATCGGGTGGGGCAGGGACCATGAGCAGTTCTTC.

This clonotype was counted only a few times. The rearrangement links TRBV24-1 to TRBJ1-5; no definite D call. The CDR3 runs to 16 residues. Trimming took 3 bases from V and 4 from J, leaving 15 bases between them. The V gene's germline CDR1 is KGHDR and CDR2 SFDVKD. CDR3 coding DNA: TGTGCCACCAGTGATCCCAGCGTTGGCGCAAATCAGCCCCAGCATTTT. This sequence encodes CATSDPSVGANQPQHF.

The rearrangement joins TRBV28 to TRBJ2-7; D gene uncertain. This CDR3 contains 12 residues. Germline V lookup: CDR1 MDHEN, CDR2 SYDVKM. V gave up 7 bases and J gave up 1 base, with 8 bases separating them. CDR3 sequence reads: CASTPRSYEQYF. The CDR3 nucleotides are TGTGCCAGCACCCCGAGGTCCTACGAGCAGTACTTC.

The chain uses TRBV5-5 and TRBJ2-7; the D gene is possibly TRBD1 (6 bases). Trimming took 4 bases from V and 0 from J, leaving 14 bases between them. CDR1 and CDR2 from the germline V gene are SGHKS and YYEKEE (reference sequence). The CDR3 contains 15 residues. In nucleotides, the CDR3 is TGTGCCAGCAGCGAACAGGGTTCCATCTCCTACGAGCAGTACTTC. Encoded protein: CASSEQGSISYEQYF. Looking up the rest from reference TRBV5-5 and TRBJ2-7 gives the full variable domain: DAGVTQSPTHLIKTRGQQVTLRCSPISGHKSVSWYQQVLGQGPQFIFQYYEKEERGRGNFPDRFSARQFPNYSSELNVNALLLGDSALYLCASSEQGSISYEQYFGPGTRLTVT.

V usage is TRBV24-1 and J usage is TRBJ1-1; D unresolved. The CDR3 has 14 residues. Between the trimmed V and J ends, which lost 4 bases and 1 base, there was a span of 9 bases. The germline V gene has CDR1 KGHDR and CDR2 SFDVKD. The CDR3 here is CATSDATRNTEAFF. CDR3 sequence (DNA): TGTGCCACCAGTGACGCGACTCGGAACACTGAAGCTTTCTTT.

This clonotype was seen a few times. The chain joins TRBV24-1 to TRBJ2-3; TRBD2 might be the D (6 bases). The CDR3 totals 12 residues. Trimming removed 10 bases from V and 3 bases from J, with 10 bases in between. Germline values: CDR1 KGHDR, CDR2 SFDVKD. The DNA for the CDR3 is TGTGCCACTCAGGAGGGAACAGATACGCAGTATTTT. It translates to CATQEGTDTQYF.

In nucleotides, the CDR3 is TGTGCCAGCAGTCCCTCGCCGGGATCGGAGCTCACGAACACCGGGGAGCTGTTTTTT. As protein: CASSPSPGSELTNTGELFF. The chain uses TRBV27 and TRBJ2-2; perhaps TRBD2 as D (5 bases). V was cut by 5 bases and J by 0 bases, with 22 bases left in between. Germline V CDR1 and CDR2: MNHEY, SMNVEV (reference sequence). This CDR3 comprises 19 residues.

This clonotype was counted at least ten times. The chain uses TRBV6-5 and TRBJ1-2, with 10 bases matching TRBD1. Germline CDR1 and CDR2: MNHEY and SVGAGI. This CDR3 has 14 amino acids. With 5 bases clipped from V and 8 bases from J, the junction kept 8 bases outside the gene matches. Here the CDR3 reads CASSPDRGRGGYTF. CDR3 nucleotides: TGTGCCAGCAGTCCCGACAGGGGGCGAGGGGGCTACACCTTC.

This clonotype was observed many times. V and J are TRBV11-2 and TRBJ2-7; TRBD1 agrees at 9 bases. This CDR3 is built from 16 residues. V shed 4 bases and J 6 bases; nucleotides not matched to a gene: 13. Looked up from germline, CDR1 is SGHAT and CDR2 is FQNNGV. The CDR3 region has the DNA TGTGCCAGCAGCTCCGAGCCCGGGACAGGGTACCGCGAGCAGTACTTC. Translation gives CASSSEPGTGYREQYF.

V is TRBV24-1 and J is TRBJ2-7; 10 bases are a match to TRBD1. V shed 3 bases and J 5 bases; nucleotides not matched to a gene: 6. The CDR3 has 15 amino acids. Germline V gene lookup returns CDR1 KGHDR and CDR2 SFDVKD. CDR3 sequence (DNA): TGTGCCACCAGTGATCTCCGGGACAGGGGCAACGAGCAGTACTTC. It specifies CATSDLRDRGNEQYF.

Only a few counts were recorded for this clonotype. The CDR3 region is CASKEGGPPDTQYF. The CDR3, as DNA: TGTGCCAGCAAAGAGGGAGGGCCTCCAGATACGCAGTATTTT. The chain employs TRBV7-2 and TRBJ2-3, with TRBD2 matching over 7 bases. CDR3 length: 14 amino acids. Germline lookup yields CDR1 SGHTA and CDR2 FQGNSA. J lost 4 bases, V lost 7 bases, and 8 bases had no gene match.

The rearrangement uses TRBV7-6 and TRBJ1-1; D is perhaps TRBD1 (5 bases). V shed 1 base and J shed 6 bases, with 27 bases lying between them. CDR3 length: 19 amino acids. Germline lookup yields CDR1 SGHVS and CDR2 FNYEAQ. For the CDR3, the DNA is TGTGCCAGCAGCTTAGTTTCCGTTTGGGCTATTGCTCTAGGGGCTGAAGCTTTCTTT. Protein product: CASSLVSVWAIALGAEAFF.

This clonotype was seen a handful of times. The V call is TRBV7-2, the J call TRBJ2-4; D is ambiguous. The germline V gene has CDR1 SGHTA and CDR2 FQGNSA. CDR3 length equals 13 residues. V gave up 7 bases and J gave up 2 bases, with 9 bases separating them. The CDR3 sequence: CASNDVSKNIQYF. CDR3 coding DNA: TGTGCCAGCAACGACGTATCCAAAAACATTCAGTACTTC. Looking up the rest from reference TRBV7-2 and TRBJ2-4 gives the full variable domain: GAGVSQSPSNKVTEKGKDVELRCDPISGHTALYWYRQSLGQGLEFLIYFQGNSAPDKSGLPSDRFSAERTGGSVSTLTIQRTQQEDSAVYLCASNDVSKNIQYFGAGTRLSVL.

This chain links TRBV7-6 with TRBJ2-5; TRBD2 might be the D (6 bases). CDR3 length: 14 amino acids. Per germline, CDR1 SGHVS and CDR2 FNYEAQ. V was cut by 4 bases and J by 4 bases, with 13 bases left in between. DNA of the CDR3: TGTGCCAGCAGCTCAAAACTAGCCGGAGAGACCCAGTACTTC. It is translated as CASSSKLAGETQYF.

This clonotype occurred a few times. The chain employs TRBV7-8 and TRBJ2-2; D is perhaps TRBD2 (6 bases). The CDR3 sequence is 16 residues long. Germline CDR1 is SGHVS and CDR2 is FQNEAQ. V was trimmed by 6 bases and J by 6 bases, leaving 20 bases between them. This CDR3 reads CASRRSEGRIPGELFF. CDR3 sequence (DNA): TGTGCCAGCAGAAGATCGGAGGGAAGGATTCCCGGGGAGCTGTTTTTT. Full variable domain (remainder filled in from reference TRBV7-8 and TRBJ2-2): GAGVSQSPRYKVAKRGQDVALRCDPISGHVSLFWYQQALGQGPEFLTYFQNEAQLDKSGLPSDRFFAERPEGSVSTLKIQRTQQEDSAVYLCASRRSEGRIPGELFFGEGSRLTVL.

This rearrangement joins TRBV4-2 to TRBJ1-4, with no clear D. Germline CDR1 is LGHNA and CDR2 is YNFKEQ. Between the trimmed V and J ends, which lost 0 bases and 10 bases, there was a span of 15 bases. The CDR3 is made up of 15 amino acids. The CDR3 nucleotides read TGTGCCAGCAGCCAAGATAGAGAAACGGAAGGAAAACTGTTTTTT. Its protein is CASSQDRETEGKLFF.

The rearrangement links TRBV9 to TRBJ2-1; weak D call: TRBD1 (5 bases). V was trimmed by 3 bases and J by 1 base, leaving 11 bases between them. This CDR3 has 15 residues. Germline-derived CDR1 and CDR2 are SGDLS and YYNGEE. CDR3 in DNA: TGTGCCAGCAGCGCGTCAGACAGTTCCTACAATGAGCAGTTCTTC. Protein: CASSASDSSYNEQFF.

The CDR3 DNA sequence: TGTGCCACCAGTGATCCCCAGGAGAGCTCCTACGAGCAGTACTTC. The encoded protein is CATSDPQESSYEQYF. The chain couples TRBV24-1 to TRBJ2-7; D remains unclear. Per the germline V gene, CDR1 is KGHDR and CDR2 is SFDVKD. This CDR3 spans 15 amino acids. V was shortened by 3 bases and J by 0 bases, with 11 bases between the two germline ends.

The V and J genes are TRBV20-1 and TRBJ2-2, with 8 bases lining up with TRBD2. This CDR3 has 15 residues. Trimming at V came to 1 base and at J to 5 bases, leaving 6 bases not matched to a gene. The germline gives CDR1 DFQATT, CDR2 SNEGSKA (reference sequence). CDR3 loop: CSARVLGTSTGELFF. The CDR3 DNA sequence: TGCAGTGCTAGAGTCCTGGGGACTAGTACCGGGGAGCTGTTTTTT.

J is TRBJ2-5 and V is TRBV18; 8 nucleotides align to TRBD1. Germline loops: CDR1 KGHSH, CDR2 LQKENI. This CDR3 is 14 amino acids long. V trimming: 3 bases; J trimming: 4 bases; junction bases outside the gene matches: 4. The CDR3: CASSPDRASETQYF. CDR3 sequence (DNA): TGTGCCAGCTCACCGGACAGGGCGTCAGAGACCCAGTACTTC.

The chain uses TRBV5-5 and TRBJ2-2, with 7 bases lining up with TRBD2. Germline values: CDR1 SGHKS, CDR2 YYEKEE (reference sequence). The CDR3 is 16 residues long. After removal of 0 bases from V and 6 bases from J, the junction contained 8 bases not matched to a gene. As DNA, the CDR3 is TGTGCCAGCAGCTTGGAAGCCGGGAGGAGGGCCGGGGAGCTGTTTTTT. Translation gives CASSLEAGRRAGELFF.

This clonotype occurred a few times. The rearrangement links TRBV9 to TRBJ2-3; TRBD2 matches 11 bases. The CDR3 is made up of 17 amino acids. Germline loops: CDR1 SGDLS, CDR2 YYNGEE. J lost 5 bases, V lost 0 bases, and 8 bases had no gene match. CDR3 amino acids: CASSVGGTSGPGDTQYF. The CDR3 coding sequence is TGTGCCAGCAGCGTAGGAGGGACTAGCGGTCCCGGAGATACGCAGTATTTT.

This clonotype was counted only a few times. The gene calls are TRBV24-1 and TRBJ2-1; D might be TRBD2 (5 bases). V dropped 1 base and J dropped 8 bases, with 20 bases sitting between them. The CDR3 loop spans 17 amino acids. CDR1 KGHDR and CDR2 SFDVKD come from the germline V gene. CDR3 nucleotides: TGTGCCACCAGTGATTTTTCGGTAAGCGGATCCTTGGATGAGCAGTTCTTC. Its protein product is CATSDFSVSGSLDEQFF.

This clonotype appeared many times. V usage is TRBV27 and J usage is TRBJ1-1; D gene ambiguous. Per germline, CDR1 MNHEY and CDR2 SMNVEV (reference sequence). Trimming removed 3 bases from V and 0 bases from J, with 8 bases in between. The length of the CDR3 is 14 residues. The CDR3: CASSLSSLNTEAFF. DNA of the CDR3: TGTGCCAGCAGTTTGTCCAGCCTGAACACTGAAGCTTTCTTT.

This sequence joins TRBV28 and TRBJ2-7, with D uncertain. Germline CDR1 and CDR2: MDHEN and SYDVKM. This CDR3 is built from 15 residues. V shed 4 bases and J shed 3 bases, with 16 bases lying between them. The CDR3 region is CASSYKAFGVYEQYF. CDR3 nucleotides: TGTGCCAGCAGTTATAAGGCTTTTGGGGTCTACGAGCAGTACTTC.

This chain joins TRBV13 and TRBJ2-3; no clear D gene. Trimming removed 3 bases from V and 11 bases from J, with 9 bases in between. The CDR3 is 11 residues long. Per the germline V gene, CDR1 is PRHDT and CDR2 is FYEKMQ (reference sequence). CDR3 bases: TGTGCCAGCAGCTTGTTGTCAGGGCAGTATTTT. Its translation is CASSLLSGQYF.

This clonotype has more than one count but fewer than ten. The gene calls are TRBV29-1 and TRBJ2-5, with D perhaps TRBD1 (6 bases). V lost 3 bases and J lost 2, with 10 bases in between. This CDR3 is built from 13 residues. Germline CDR1 and CDR2: SQVTM and ANQGSEA. The CDR3 sequence is CSVDVTGQETQYF. Here the CDR3 DNA reads TGCAGCGTTGATGTGACAGGACAAGAGACCCAGTACTTC.

The chain has TRBV12-3 or TRBV12-4 and TRBJ2-5, with TRBD2 matching 8 bases. J was trimmed by 1 base and V by 5 bases; bases with no gene match: 12. The CDR3 length is 17 residues. CDR3 loop: CASSHSSAGGAQETQYF. Written as DNA, the CDR3 is TGTGCCAGCAGTCACTCGTCGGCGGGGGGAGCCCAAGAGACCCAGTACTTC.